Each of the 8 T cell receptor beta chains below was sequenced from the same sample in a study of blood T cell repertoires in COVID-19. Clones were read by immunoSEQ multiplex PCR, and TCRdb kept only the in-frame ones, dropping some. In the table there are 200,000 to 250,000 clones, roughly 84% of which are singletons. Source material: peripheral blood. The source is a woman aged 80 or over with acute or convalescent COVID-19.

The V gene is TRBV7-2, the J gene TRBJ1-4, with D possibly TRBD1 on 5 matching bases. Trimming shortened V by 1 base and J by 5 bases, and 8 bases separated the two germline ends. Germline loops: CDR1 SGHTA, CDR2 FQGNSA. This CDR3 region has 14 residues. The CDR3 nucleotides read TGTGCCAGCAGCTTAGGGGGCCAGAATGAAAAACTGTTTTTT. Its translation: CASSLGGQNEKLFF.

This chain connects TRBV9 to TRBJ2-7; 7 bases line up with TRBD1. Germline trimming cut 1 base from V and 2 bases from J; bases unmatched to any gene: 6. Germline assignment: CDR1 SGDLS and CDR2 YYNGEE. The CDR3 is 15 amino acids. The CDR3: CASSVYGDSTYEQYF. DNA of the CDR3: TGTGCCAGCAGCGTATATGGGGACAGTACCTACGAGCAGTACTTC.

The chain combines TRBV4-1 with TRBJ1-6, with a possible D match to TRBD1 (5 bases). The length of the CDR3 is 17 residues. V was pared by 1 base and J by 3 bases, with 13 bases between. Germline values: CDR1 MGHRA, CDR2 YSYEKL. The CDR3 DNA is TGCGCCAGCAGCCAAGTTATGGACACCAACTATAATTCACCCCTCCACTTT. It translates to CASSQVMDTNYNSPLHF.

This clone was counted between two and nine times. Other nucleotide sequences from this sample produce the same CDR3. J is TRBJ1-4 and V is TRBV6-5, with D maybe TRBD1 (5 bases). The V gene lost 2 bases and the J gene lost 8 bases, with 12 bases spanning the gap. The CDR3 covers 14 residues. Per germline, CDR1 MNHEY and CDR2 SVGAGI. The chain's CDR3 is CASSYRGAGEKLFF. CDR3 nucleotide sequence: TGTGCCAGCAGTTACAGGGGCGCCGGGGAAAAACTGTTTTTT.

This clone was observed a few times. Different DNA sequences within this sample yield the same CDR3. The V and J genes are TRBV7-2 and TRBJ2-7; the match to TRBD1 covers 12 bases. Germline V gene lookup returns CDR1 SGHTA and CDR2 FQGNSA. With V trimmed by 5 bases and J by 7 bases, 9 bases remained unmatched. This CDR3 is 15 amino acids long. The CDR3 region has the DNA TGTGCCAGCAGCCCCCAGGGACAGGGGGCGCGGGAGCAGTACTTC. Translating gives CASSPQGQGAREQYF.

The genes are TRBV15 and TRBJ2-7; 8 positions match TRBD2. Germline-derived CDR1 and CDR2 are LNHNV and YYDKDF (reference sequence). The J segment lost 0 bases and the V segment lost 1 base, leaving 11 bases of the junction unmatched. The CDR3 contains 18 residues. CDR3 sequence: CATSRVGSGRGVSYEQYF. CDR3 DNA: TGTGCCACCAGCAGAGTGGGGAGTGGGCGGGGGGTCTCCTACGAGCAGTACTTC.

V gene TRBV19 combines with J gene TRBJ2-3; the match to TRBD1 covers 7 bases. The V gene's germline CDR1 is LNHDA and CDR2 SQIVND (reference sequence). After removal of 3 bases from V and 0 bases from J, the junction contained 3 bases not matched to a gene. CDR3 length: 15 amino acids. CDR3 nucleotide sequence: TGTGCCAGTAGTATCGACAGGGCAAGCACAGATACGCAGTATTTT. This translates into CASSIDRASTDTQYF. Filled out from reference TRBV19 and TRBJ2-3, the complete variable domain reads DGGITQSPKYLFRKEGQNVTLSCEQNLNHDAMYWYRQDPGQGLRLIYYSQIVNDFQKGDIAEGYSVSREKKESFPLTVTSAQKNPTAFYLCASSIDRASTDTQYFGPGTRLTVL.

Note on this clone: Different DNA sequences within this sample yield the same CDR3. The genes are TRBV9 and TRBJ1-2, with TRBD1 matching over 9 bases. Trimming at V came to 2 bases and at J to 2 bases, leaving 1 base not matched to a gene. The CDR3 consists of 14 residues. The germline V gene encodes CDR1 SGDLS and CDR2 YYNGEE. The CDR3 spells CASSVGTGNYGYTF. For the CDR3, the DNA is TGTGCCAGCAGCGTGGGGACAGGGAACTATGGCTACACCTTC.